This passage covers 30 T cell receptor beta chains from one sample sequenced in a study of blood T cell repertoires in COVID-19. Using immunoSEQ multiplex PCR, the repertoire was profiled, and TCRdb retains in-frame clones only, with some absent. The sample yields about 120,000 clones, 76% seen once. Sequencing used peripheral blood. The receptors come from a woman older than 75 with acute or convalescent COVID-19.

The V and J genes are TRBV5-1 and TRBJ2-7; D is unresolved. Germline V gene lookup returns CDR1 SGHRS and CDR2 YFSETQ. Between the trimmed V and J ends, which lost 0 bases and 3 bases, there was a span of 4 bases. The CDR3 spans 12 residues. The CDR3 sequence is CASSLDLYEQYF. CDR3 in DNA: TGCGCCAGCAGCTTGGATCTCTACGAGCAGTACTTC. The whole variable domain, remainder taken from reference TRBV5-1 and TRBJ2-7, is KAGVTQTPRYLIKTRGQQVTLSCSPISGHRSVSWYQQTPGQGLQFLFEYFSETQRNKGNFPGRFSGRQFSNSRSEMNVSTLELGDSALYLCASSLDLYEQYFGPGTRLTVT.

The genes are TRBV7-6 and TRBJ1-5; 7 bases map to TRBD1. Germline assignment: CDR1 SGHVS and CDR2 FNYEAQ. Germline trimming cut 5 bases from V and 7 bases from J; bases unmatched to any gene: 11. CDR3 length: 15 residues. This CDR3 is CASSVRQGIGQPQHF. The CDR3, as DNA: TGTGCCAGCAGCGTGCGACAGGGTATAGGGCAGCCCCAGCATTTT. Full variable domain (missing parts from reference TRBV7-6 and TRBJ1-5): GAGVSQSPRYKVTKRGQDVALRCDPISGHVSLYWYRQALGQGPEFLTYFNYEAQQDKSGLPNDRFSAERPEGSISTLTIQRTEQRDSAMYRCASSVRQGIGQPQHFGDGTRLSIL.

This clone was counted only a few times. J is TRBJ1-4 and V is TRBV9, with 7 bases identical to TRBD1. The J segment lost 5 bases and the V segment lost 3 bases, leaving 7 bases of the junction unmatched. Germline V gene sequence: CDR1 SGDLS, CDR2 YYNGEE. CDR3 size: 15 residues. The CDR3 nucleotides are TGTGCCAGCAGCGCTACCGACAGGGCAAATGAAAAACTGTTTTTT. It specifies CASSATDRANEKLFF. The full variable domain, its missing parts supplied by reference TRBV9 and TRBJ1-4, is DSGVTQTPKHLITATGQRVTLRCSPRSGDLSVYWYQQSLDQGLQFLIQYYNGEERAKGNILERFSAQQFPDLHSELNLSSLELGDSALYFCASSATDRANEKLFFGSGTQLSVL.

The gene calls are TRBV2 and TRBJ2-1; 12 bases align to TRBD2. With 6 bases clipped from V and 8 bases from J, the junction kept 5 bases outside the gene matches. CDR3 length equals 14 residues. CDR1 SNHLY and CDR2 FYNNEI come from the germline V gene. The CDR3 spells CASRLAGGEYEQFF. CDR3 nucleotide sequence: TGTGCCAGCAGACTAGCGGGAGGAGAGTATGAGCAGTTCTTC.

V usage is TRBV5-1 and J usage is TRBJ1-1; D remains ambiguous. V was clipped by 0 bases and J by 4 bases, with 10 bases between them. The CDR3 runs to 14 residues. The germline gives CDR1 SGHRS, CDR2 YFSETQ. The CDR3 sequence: CASSLGADITEAFF. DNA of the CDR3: TGCGCCAGCAGCTTGGGGGCAGACATCACTGAAGCTTTCTTT.

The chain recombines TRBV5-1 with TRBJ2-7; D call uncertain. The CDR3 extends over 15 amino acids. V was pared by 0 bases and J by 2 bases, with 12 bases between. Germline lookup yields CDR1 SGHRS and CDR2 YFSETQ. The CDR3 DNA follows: TGCGCCAGCAGCTTGGGGGCCCCTGTCCCCTACGAGCAGTACTTC. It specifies CASSLGAPVPYEQYF. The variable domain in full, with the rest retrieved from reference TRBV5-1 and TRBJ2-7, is KAGVTQTPRYLIKTRGQQVTLSCSPISGHRSVSWYQQTPGQGLQFLFEYFSETQRNKGNFPGRFSGRQFSNSRSEMNVSTLELGDSALYLCASSLGAPVPYEQYFGPGTRLTVT.

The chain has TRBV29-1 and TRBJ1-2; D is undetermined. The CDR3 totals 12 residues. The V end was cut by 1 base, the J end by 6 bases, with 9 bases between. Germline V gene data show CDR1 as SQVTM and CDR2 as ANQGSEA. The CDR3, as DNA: TGCAGCGTTGAAGGCAGGTCGGATGGCTACACCTTC. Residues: CSVEGRSDGYTF.

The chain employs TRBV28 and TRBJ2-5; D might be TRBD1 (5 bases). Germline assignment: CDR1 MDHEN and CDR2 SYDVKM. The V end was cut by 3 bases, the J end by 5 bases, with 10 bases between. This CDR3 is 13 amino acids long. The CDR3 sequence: CASSFLGLETQYF. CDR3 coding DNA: TGTGCCAGCAGTTTTTTGGGGCTCGAGACCCAGTACTTC. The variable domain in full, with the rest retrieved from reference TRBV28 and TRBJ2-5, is DVKVTQSSRYLVKRTGEKVFLECVQDMDHENMFWYRQDPGLGLRLIYFSYDVKMKEKGDIPEGYSVSREKKERFSLILESASTNQTSMYLCASSFLGLETQYFGPGTRLLVL.

Written as DNA, the CDR3 is TGTGCCAGCTCACCAAGGACGGACTATGGAAACACCATATATTTT. Translating it yields CASSPRTDYGNTIYF. The genes are TRBV18 and TRBJ1-3; D call uncertain. V was shortened by 2 bases and J by 3 bases, with 11 bases between the two germline ends. This CDR3 comprises 15 residues. Germline V gene data show CDR1 as KGHSH and CDR2 as LQKENI. Full variable domain (rest looked up from reference TRBV18 and TRBJ1-3): NAGVMQNPRHLVRRRGQEARLRCSPMKGHSHVYWYRQLPEEGLKFMVYLQKENIIDESGMPKERFSAEFPKEGPSILRIQQVVRGDSAAYFCASSPRTDYGNTIYFGEGSWLTVV.

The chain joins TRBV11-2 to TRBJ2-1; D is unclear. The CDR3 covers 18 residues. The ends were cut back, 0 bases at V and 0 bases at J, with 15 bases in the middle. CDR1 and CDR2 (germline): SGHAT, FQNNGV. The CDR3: CASSLDLGSSPSYNEQFF. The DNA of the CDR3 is TGTGCCAGCAGCTTAGATCTTGGTAGCAGTCCCTCCTACAATGAGCAGTTCTTC.

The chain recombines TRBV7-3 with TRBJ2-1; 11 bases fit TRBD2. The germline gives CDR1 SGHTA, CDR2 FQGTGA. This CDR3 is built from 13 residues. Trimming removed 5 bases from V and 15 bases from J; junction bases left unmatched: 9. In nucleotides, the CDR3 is TGTGCCAGCAGCCCCCCTAGCGGGGGGCTACTGTTCTTC. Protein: CASSPPSGGLLFF.

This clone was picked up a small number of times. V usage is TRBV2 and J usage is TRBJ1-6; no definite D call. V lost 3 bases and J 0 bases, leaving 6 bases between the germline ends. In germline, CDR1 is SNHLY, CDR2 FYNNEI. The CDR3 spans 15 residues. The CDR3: CASSDENSYNSPLHF. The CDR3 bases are TGTGCCAGCAGTGATGAGAACTCCTATAATTCACCCCTCCACTTT. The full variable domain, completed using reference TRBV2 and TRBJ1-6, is EPEVTQTPSHQVTQMGQEVILRCVPISNHLYFYWYRQILGQKVEFLVSFYNNEISEKSEIFDDQFSVERPDGSNFTLKIRSTKLEDSAMYFCASSDENSYNSPLHFGNGTRLTVT.

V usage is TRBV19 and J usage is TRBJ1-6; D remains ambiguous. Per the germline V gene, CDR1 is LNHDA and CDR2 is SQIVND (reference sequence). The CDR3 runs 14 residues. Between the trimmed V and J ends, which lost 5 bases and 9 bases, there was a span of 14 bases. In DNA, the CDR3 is TGTGCCAGTAGTCGGGAGGAGGCAACTTCACCCCTCCACTTT. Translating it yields CASSREEATSPLHF.

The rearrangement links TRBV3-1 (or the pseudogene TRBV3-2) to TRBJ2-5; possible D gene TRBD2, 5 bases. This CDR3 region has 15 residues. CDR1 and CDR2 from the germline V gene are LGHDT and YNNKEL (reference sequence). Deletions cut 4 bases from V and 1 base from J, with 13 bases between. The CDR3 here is CASSPVRAAQETQYF. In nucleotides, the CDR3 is TGTGCCAGCAGCCCTGTGAGGGCAGCCCAAGAGACCCAGTACTTC.

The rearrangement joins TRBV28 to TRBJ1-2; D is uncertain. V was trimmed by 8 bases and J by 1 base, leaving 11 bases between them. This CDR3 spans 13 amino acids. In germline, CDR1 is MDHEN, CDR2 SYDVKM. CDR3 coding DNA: TGTGCCAGCGAGGAGTCCAATAACTATGGCTACACCTTC. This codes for CASEESNNYGYTF.

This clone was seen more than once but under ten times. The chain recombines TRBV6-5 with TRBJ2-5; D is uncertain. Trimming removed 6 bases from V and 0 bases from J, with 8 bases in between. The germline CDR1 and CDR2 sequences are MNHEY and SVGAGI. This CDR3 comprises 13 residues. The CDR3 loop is CASRYNNQETQYF. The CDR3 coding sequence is TGTGCCAGCAGATACAATAACCAAGAGACCCAGTACTTC.

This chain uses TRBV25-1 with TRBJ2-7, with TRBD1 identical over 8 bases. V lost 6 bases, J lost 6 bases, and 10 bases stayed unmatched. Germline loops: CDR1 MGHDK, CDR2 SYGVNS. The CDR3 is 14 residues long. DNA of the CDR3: TGTGCCAGCAGCGGAGACAGGGGACGGGGCGAGCAGTACTTC. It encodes CASSGDRGRGEQYF.

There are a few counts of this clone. CDR3 residues: CATSGTGNTGANVLTF. CDR3 bases: TGTGCCACCAGCGGGACAGGGAACACAGGGGCCAACGTCCTGACTTTC. The chain recombines TRBV24-1 with TRBJ2-6, with 9 bases lining up with TRBD1. CDR1 is KGHDR and CDR2 is SFDVKD in the germline V gene. The trim removed 7 bases at V and 4 bases at J, leaving 7 bases unmatched. The CDR3 length is 16 residues.

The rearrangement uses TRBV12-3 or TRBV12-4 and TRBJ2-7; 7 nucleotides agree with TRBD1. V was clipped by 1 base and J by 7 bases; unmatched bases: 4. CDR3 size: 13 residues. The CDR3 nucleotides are TGTGCCAGCAGTTTAGAGGGGGCGCGGGAGCAGTACTTC. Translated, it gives CASSLEGAREQYF.

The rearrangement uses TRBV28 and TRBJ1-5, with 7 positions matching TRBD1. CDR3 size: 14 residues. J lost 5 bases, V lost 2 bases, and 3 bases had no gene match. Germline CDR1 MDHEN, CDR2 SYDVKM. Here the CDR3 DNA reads TGTGCCAGCAGTTTAGACAGGGAGGATCAGCCCCAGCATTTT. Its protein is CASSLDREDQPQHF.

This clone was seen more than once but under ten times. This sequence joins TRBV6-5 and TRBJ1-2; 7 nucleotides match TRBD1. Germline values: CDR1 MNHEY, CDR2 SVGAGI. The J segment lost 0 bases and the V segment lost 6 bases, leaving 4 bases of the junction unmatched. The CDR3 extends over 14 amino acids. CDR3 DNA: TGTGCCAGCAGCTCTGACAGGGCTAACTATGGCTACACCTTC. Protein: CASSSDRANYGYTF.

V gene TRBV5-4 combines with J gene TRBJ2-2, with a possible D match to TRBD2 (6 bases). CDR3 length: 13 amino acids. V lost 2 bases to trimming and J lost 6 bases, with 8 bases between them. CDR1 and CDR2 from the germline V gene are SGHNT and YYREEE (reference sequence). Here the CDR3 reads CASSLGEAGELFF. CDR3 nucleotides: TGTGCCAGCAGCTTAGGGGAGGCCGGGGAGCTGTTTTTT.

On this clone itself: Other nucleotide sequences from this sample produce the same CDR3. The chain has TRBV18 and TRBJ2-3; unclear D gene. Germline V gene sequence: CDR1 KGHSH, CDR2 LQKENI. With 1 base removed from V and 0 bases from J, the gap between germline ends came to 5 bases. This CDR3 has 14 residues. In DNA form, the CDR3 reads TGTGCCAGCTCACCACTCAGAAGCACAGATACGCAGTATTTT. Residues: CASSPLRSTDTQYF.

The CDR3 loop is CASGLWTGGTGELFF. The DNA for the CDR3 is TGTGCTAGTGGTTTGTGGACAGGGGGGACCGGGGAGCTGTTTTTT. The chain carries TRBV12-5 and TRBJ2-2; 10 nucleotides match TRBD1. The trim removed 2 bases at V and 5 bases at J, leaving 2 bases unmatched. Germline V gene data show CDR1 as LGHNT and CDR2 as FRNRAP. The CDR3 totals 15 residues.

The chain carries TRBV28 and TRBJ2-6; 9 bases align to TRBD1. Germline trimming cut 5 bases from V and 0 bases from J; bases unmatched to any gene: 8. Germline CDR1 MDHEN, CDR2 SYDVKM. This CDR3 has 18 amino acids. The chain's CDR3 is CASSIGGQGSSGANVLTF. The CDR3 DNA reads TGTGCCAGCAGTATAGGGGGACAGGGCAGCTCTGGGGCCAACGTCCTGACTTTC.

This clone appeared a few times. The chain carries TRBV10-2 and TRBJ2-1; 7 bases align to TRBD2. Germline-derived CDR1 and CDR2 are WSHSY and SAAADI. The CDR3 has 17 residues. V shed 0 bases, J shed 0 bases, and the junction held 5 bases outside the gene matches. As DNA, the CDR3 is TGCGCCAGCAGTGAGTCGGGGACTATATTCTCCTACAATGAGCAGTTCTTC. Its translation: CASSESGTIFSYNEQFF.

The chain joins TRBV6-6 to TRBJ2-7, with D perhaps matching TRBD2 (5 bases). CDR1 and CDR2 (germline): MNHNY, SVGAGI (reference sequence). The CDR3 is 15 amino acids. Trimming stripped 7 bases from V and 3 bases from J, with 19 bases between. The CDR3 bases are TGTGCCAGCACGCCCCGGGAAGAGTCGGGCTACGAGCAGTACTTC. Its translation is CASTPREESGYEQYF.

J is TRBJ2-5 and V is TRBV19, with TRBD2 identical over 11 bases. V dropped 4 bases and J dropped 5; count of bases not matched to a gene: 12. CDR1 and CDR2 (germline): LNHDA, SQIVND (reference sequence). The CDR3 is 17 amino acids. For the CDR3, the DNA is TGTGCCAGTAGTAATACCTTTAGCGGGGGGGCCATGGAGACCCAGTACTTC. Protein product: CASSNTFSGGAMETQYF.

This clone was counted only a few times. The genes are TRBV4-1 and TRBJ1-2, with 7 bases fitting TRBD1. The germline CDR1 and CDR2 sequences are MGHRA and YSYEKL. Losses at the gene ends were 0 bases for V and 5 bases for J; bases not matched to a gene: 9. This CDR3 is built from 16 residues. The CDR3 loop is CASSQDWDSRWYGYTF. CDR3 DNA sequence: TGCGCCAGCAGCCAAGATTGGGACAGCAGGTGGTATGGCTACACCTTC.

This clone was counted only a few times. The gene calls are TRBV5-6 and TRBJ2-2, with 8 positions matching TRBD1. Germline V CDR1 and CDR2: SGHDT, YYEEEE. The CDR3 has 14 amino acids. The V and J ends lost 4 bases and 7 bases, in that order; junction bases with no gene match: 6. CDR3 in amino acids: CASSRTGTVGELFF. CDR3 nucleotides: TGTGCCAGCAGCCGGACAGGGACGGTCGGGGAGCTGTTTTTT.